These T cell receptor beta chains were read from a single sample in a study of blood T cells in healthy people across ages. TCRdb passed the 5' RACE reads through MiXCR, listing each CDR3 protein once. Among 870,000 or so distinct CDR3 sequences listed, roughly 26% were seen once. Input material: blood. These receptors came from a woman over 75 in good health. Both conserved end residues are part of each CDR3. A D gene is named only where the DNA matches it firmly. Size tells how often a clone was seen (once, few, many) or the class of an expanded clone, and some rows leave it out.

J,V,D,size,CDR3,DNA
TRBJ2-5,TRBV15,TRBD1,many,CATSRNRGSVGETQYF,TGTGCCACCAGCAGAAACAGGGGGTCAGTGGGGGAGACCCAGTACTTC
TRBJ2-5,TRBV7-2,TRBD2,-,CASSSDLAGDQETQYF,TGTGCCAGCAGTTCGGACCTAGCGGGGGATCAAGAGACCCAGTACTTC
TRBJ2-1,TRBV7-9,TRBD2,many,CASNIAGGPYEQFF,TGTGCCAGCAACATAGCGGGGGGGCCATATGAGCAGTTCTTC
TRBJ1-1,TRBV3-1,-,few,CASSQVVRGNTEAFF,TGTGCCAGCAGCCAAGTAGTCAGGGGAAACACTGAAGCTTTCTTT
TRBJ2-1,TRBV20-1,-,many,CSARLLDEQFF,TGCAGTGCTAGACTTCTCGATGAGCAGTTCTTC
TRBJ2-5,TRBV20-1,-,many,CSARDSRDPQETQYF,TGCAGTGCTAGAGATTCCAGGGACCCCCAAGAGACCCAGTACTTC
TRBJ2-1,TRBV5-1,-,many,CASSPRTERIEQFF,TGCGCCAGCAGCCCAAGGACAGAAAGGATTGAGCAGTTCTTC
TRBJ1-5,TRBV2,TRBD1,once,CANSDRTGGGQPQHF,TGTGCCAACAGTGATCGGACAGGGGGAGGGCAGCCCCAGCATTTT
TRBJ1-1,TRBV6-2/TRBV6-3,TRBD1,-,CASSYRGDRGEAFF,TGTGCCAGCAGTTACCGCGGAGACAGGGGGGAAGCTTTCTTT
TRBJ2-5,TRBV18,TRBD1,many,CASSPGTGGKETQYF,TGTGCCAGCTCACCCGGGACAGGGGGCAAAGAGACCCAGTACTTC
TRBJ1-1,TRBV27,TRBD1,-,CASSLIGTGETEAFF,TGTGCCAGCAGTTTAATAGGGACAGGGGAGACTGAAGCTTTCTTT
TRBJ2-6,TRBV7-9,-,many,CASSPSAVGANVLTF,TGTGCCAGCAGCCCCTCGGCAGTTGGGGCCAACGTCCTGACTTTC
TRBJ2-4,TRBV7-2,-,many,CASSLLGGGRLGDIQYF,TGTGCCAGCAGCCTCCTGGGCGGGGGCCGGTTGGGGGACATTCAGTACTTC
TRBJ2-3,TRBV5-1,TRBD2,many,CASSLASGAAGDTQYF,TGCGCCAGCAGCTTGGCTAGCGGGGCCGCGGGAGATACGCAGTATTTT
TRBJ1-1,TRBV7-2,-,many,CASSSSGNRPAFF,TGTGCCAGCAGCTCCTCCGGGAATCGGCCAGCTTTCTTT
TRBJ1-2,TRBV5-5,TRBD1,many,CASSIGTANYGYTF,TGTGCCAGCAGCATAGGGACAGCAAACTATGGCTACACCTTC
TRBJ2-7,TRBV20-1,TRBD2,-,CSARGTSGGALKSSYEQYF,TGCAGTGCTAGAGGGACTAGCGGGGGCGCCTTAAAGAGCTCCTACGAGCAGTACTTC
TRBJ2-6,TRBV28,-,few,CASSYMGRGSSGANVLTF,TGTGCCAGCAGTTATATGGGCAGGGGAAGCTCTGGGGCCAACGTCCTGACTTTC
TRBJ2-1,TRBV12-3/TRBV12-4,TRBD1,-,CASSPGQGARLEQFF,TGTGCCAGCAGCCCAGGGCAGGGGGCGCGTCTTGAGCAGTTCTTC
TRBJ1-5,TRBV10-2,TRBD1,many,CASTEAGTAGQPQHF,TGCGCCAGCACCGAGGCAGGGACAGCCGGACAGCCCCAGCATTTT
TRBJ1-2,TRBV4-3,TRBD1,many,CASSPRTGGYYGYTF,TGCGCCAGCAGCCCCCGGACAGGGGGATACTATGGCTACACCTTC
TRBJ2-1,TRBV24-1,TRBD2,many,CATSGVSSGGAEYNEQFF,TGTGCCACCAGTGGAGTGTCTAGCGGGGGAGCGGAATACAATGAGCAGTTCTTC
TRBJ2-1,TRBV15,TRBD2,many,CATSKSGGHNEQFF,TGTGCCACCAGCAAAAGCGGGGGCCACAATGAGCAGTTCTTC
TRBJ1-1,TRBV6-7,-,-,CASSYEPNRELNTEAFF,TGTGCCAGCAGTTACGAACCAAACAGGGAACTGAACACTGAAGCTTTCTTT
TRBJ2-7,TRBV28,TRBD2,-,CPSSFGLAGGLQYF,TGTCCCAGCAGTTTCGGACTAGCGGGGGGGCTGCAGTACTTC
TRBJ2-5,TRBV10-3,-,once,CAISVGQQETQYF,TGTGCCATCAGTGTTGGGCAGCAAGAGACCCAGTACTTC
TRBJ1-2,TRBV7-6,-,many,CASSLAGASNYGYTF,TGTGCCAGCAGCTTAGCCGGGGCTTCTAACTATGGCTACACCTTC
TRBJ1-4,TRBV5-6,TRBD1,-,CASSLAGTGWGEKLFF,TGTGCCAGCAGCTTGGCAGGGACAGGATGGGGAGAAAAACTGTTTTTT
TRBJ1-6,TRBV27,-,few,CASSATGTNGSPLHF,TGTGCCAGCAGTGCCACCGGGACAAATGGATCACCCCTCCACTTT
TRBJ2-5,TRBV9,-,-,CASSVQGLKEDEQYF,TGTGCCAGCAGCGTTCAGGGATTAAAGGAGGATGAGCAGTACTTC
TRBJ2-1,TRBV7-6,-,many,CASSNSGPSYNEQFF,TGTGCCAGCAGCAATAGCGGCCCCTCCTACAATGAGCAGTTCTTC
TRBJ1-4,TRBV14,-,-,CASSQNTLENEKLFF,TGTGCCAGCAGCCAAAACACCCTGGAGAATGAAAAACTGTTTTTT
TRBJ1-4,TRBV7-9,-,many,CASSSPRQADEKLFF,TGTGCCAGCAGCTCACCGAGACAGGCCGATGAAAAACTGTTTTTT
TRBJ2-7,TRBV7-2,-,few,CASSSAGASYEQYF,TGTGCCAGCAGCTCCGCAGGGGCCTCCTACGAGCAGTACTTC
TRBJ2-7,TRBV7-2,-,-,CASSSAGPYEQYF,TGTGCCAGCAGCTCGGCAGGGCCCTACGAGCAGTACTTC
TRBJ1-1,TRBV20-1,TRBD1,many,CSARDPQGANTEAFF,TGCAGTGCTAGAGATCCCCAGGGGGCTAACACTGAAGCTTTCTTT
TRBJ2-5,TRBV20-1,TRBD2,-,CSRFIRRGVKETQYF,TGCAGTCGCTTTATACGGCGGGGGGTTAAAGAGACCCAGTACTTC
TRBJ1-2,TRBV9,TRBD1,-,CASSAALGTGHGCTF,TGTGCCAGCAGCGCAGCCCTGGGGACAGGTCATGGCTGCACCTTC
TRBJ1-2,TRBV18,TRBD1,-,CASSSTGMDGYTF,TGTGCCAGCTCATCGACAGGGATGGATGGCTACACCTTC
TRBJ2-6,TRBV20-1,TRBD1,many,CSGTAGGSGANVLTF,TGCAGTGGGACCGCAGGGGGCTCTGGGGCCAACGTCCTGACTTTC
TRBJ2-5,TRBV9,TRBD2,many,CASSVSGGATETQYF,TGTGCCAGCAGCGTCAGCGGGGGGGCGACAGAGACCCAGTACTTC
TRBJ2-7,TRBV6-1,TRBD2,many,CASILGTSGPYEQYF,TGTGCCAGCATTCTGGGGACTAGCGGACCCTACGAGCAGTACTTC
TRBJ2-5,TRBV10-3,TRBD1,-,CATGDRQMRYF,TGTGCCACCGGGGACAGGCAGATGCGGTACTTC
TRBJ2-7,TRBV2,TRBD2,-,CASNGAGDEQYF,TGTGCCAGCAACGGAGCGGGGGACGAGCAGTACTTC
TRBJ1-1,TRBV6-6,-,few,CASSSSYRENTEAFF,TGTGCCAGCAGCTCCAGCTACAGGGAGAACACTGAAGCTTTCTTT
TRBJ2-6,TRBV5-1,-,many,CASSQGSGSTGANVLTF,TGCGCCAGCTCTCAGGGCAGCGGTTCTACTGGGGCCAACGTCCTGACTTTC
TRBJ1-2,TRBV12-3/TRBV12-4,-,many,CATLDPGGYTF,TGTGCCACCCTCGATCCGGGAGGCTACACCTTC
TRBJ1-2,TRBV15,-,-,CATSRETRDNHPNYGYTF,TGTGCCACCAGCAGAGAAACAAGGGACAACCATCCAAACTATGGCTACACCTTC
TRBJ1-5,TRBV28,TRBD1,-,CASSSGYGTGQQPQHF,TGTGCCAGCAGTTCGGGCTACGGGACAGGGCAACAGCCCCAGCATTTT
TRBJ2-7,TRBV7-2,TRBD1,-,CASSLAPQDRARNNEQYF,TGTGCCAGCAGCTTAGCTCCTCAGGACAGGGCCAGAAACAATGAGCAGTACTTC
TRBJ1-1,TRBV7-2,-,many,CASSLALALDTEAFF,TGTGCCAGCAGCTTAGCCCTAGCCCTGGACACTGAAGCTTTCTTT
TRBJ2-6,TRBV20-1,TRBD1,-,CSARGRDGNSGANVLTF,TGCAGTGCCAGGGGGCGGGACGGGAACTCTGGGGCCAACGTCCTGACTTTC
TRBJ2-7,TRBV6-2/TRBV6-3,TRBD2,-,CASSLQTSAINEQYF,TGTGCCAGCAGCCTCCAGACTAGCGCTATAAATGAGCAGTACTTC
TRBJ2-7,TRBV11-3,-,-,CAGSKNRQNNEQYF,TGTGCCGGCAGCAAAAACCGACAGAACAATGAGCAGTACTTC
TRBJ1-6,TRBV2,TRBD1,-,CASSARDRGYSPHHF,TGTGCCAGCAGTGCCCGGGACAGGGGGTATTCACCCCACCACTTT
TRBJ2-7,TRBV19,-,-,CASSVPEWRGSYEQYF,TGTGCCAGTAGTGTCCCCGAGTGGAGAGGCTCCTACGAGCAGTACTTC
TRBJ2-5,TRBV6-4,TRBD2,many,CASSDTRELETQYF,TGTGCCAGCAGTGACACGCGGGAGTTAGAGACCCAGTACTTC
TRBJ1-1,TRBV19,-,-,CASSIMGATTFF,TGTGCCAGTAGTATAATGGGGGCGACGACTTTCTTT
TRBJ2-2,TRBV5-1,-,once,CASSRRGGQYTGELFF,TGCGCCAGCAGCAGGAGGGGGGGCCAGTACACCGGGGAGCTGTTTTTT